This T cell receptor (beta chain) was obtained from a study of blood T cell repertoires in COVID-19. Across the study: Sources were T cells, B-cell-depleted T cells, or PBMCs; the material itself was cDNA or gDNA.

How the authors handled the data: Estimated nucleated cell counts came from reference gene primer amplification. Measured with immunoSEQ multiplex PCR; TCRdb has only the in-frame clones, and not every one. That table is the source of V, J and clone size, and D and trimming were worked out from the DNA. Found here are some 98,000 clones, 70% to 85% of them singletons; the top ten hold 8.5% to 12%. The germline CDR1 and CDR2 sequences are GTSNPN and SVGIG (reference sequence). There are 15 residues in the CDR3. V lost 5 bases, J lost 3 bases, and 17 bases lay in between. This chain uses TRBV30 with TRBJ1-3; no clear D. This sequence was found in a man aged 65 to 85 with acute or convalescent COVID-19. The sequenced sample consisted of peripheral blood. CDR3 sequence: CAWARPPGNGNTIYF. The CDR3 DNA reads TGTGCCTGGGCCCGACCTCCCGGGAATGGAAACACCATATATTTT. The full variable domain, completed using reference TRBV30 and TRBJ1-3, is SQTIHQWPATLVQPVGSPLSLECTVEGTSNPNLYWYRQAAGRGLQLLFYSVGIGQISSEVPQNLSASRPQDRQFILSSKKLLLSDSGFYLCAWARPPGNGNTIYFGEGSWLTVV.